These 5 T cell receptor beta chains originate from one sample sequenced in a study of blood T cell repertoires in COVID-19. The protocol was immunoSEQ multiplex PCR, while the TCRdb copy is restricted to in-frame clones and leaves out a portion. Of some 200,000 clones listed, less than 90% are singletons. Sequencing was performed on peripheral blood. These receptors all come from a woman over 75 with active or convalescent COVID-19.

The CDR3 loop is CASSSGQAINTEAFF. For the CDR3, the DNA is TGTGCCAGCAGCTCGGGACAGGCGATAAACACTGAAGCTTTCTTT. The V gene is TRBV7-9, the J gene TRBJ1-1; 8 positions match TRBD1. The V gene end was trimmed by 4 bases and the J gene end by 2 bases; junction bases not matched to a gene: 6. CDR3 length: 15 amino acids. CDR1 and CDR2 from the germline V gene are SEHNR and FQNEAQ (reference sequence).

V usage is TRBV15 and J usage is TRBJ2-7; D may be TRBD1 (7 bases). Germline CDR1 reads LNHNV; CDR2 reads YYDKDF (reference sequence). V lost 1 base and J 3 bases, leaving 13 bases between the germline ends. The CDR3 totals 15 residues. CDR3 residues: CATSRGGDRNYEQYF. DNA for the CDR3: TGTGCCACCAGCAGAGGGGGGGACAGAAACTACGAGCAGTACTTC.

About this clone: Distinct nucleotide sequences in the sample also encode this CDR3. The V and J genes are TRBV29-1 and TRBJ1-1; D may be TRBD1 (6 bases). The V gene lost 4 bases and the J gene lost 2 bases, with 11 bases spanning the gap. Germline-derived CDR1 and CDR2 are SQVTM and ANQGSEA. This CDR3 spans 13 amino acids. Here the CDR3 reads CSVAGGPNTEAFF. DNA of the CDR3: TGCAGCGTTGCGGGGGGGCCAAACACTGAAGCTTTCTTT. Variable domain in full (rest from reference TRBV29-1 and TRBJ1-1): SAVISQKPSRDICQRGTSLTIQCQVDSQVTMMFWYRQQPGQSLTLIATANQGSEATYESGFVIDKFPISRPNLTFSTLTVSNMSPEDSSIYLCSVAGGPNTEAFFGQGTRLTVV.

This rearrangement joins TRBV7-6 to TRBJ2-3; 8 bases agree with TRBD2. V was pared by 2 bases and J by 4 bases, with 5 bases of the junction left unmatched. Per germline, CDR1 SGHVS and CDR2 FNYEAQ. The CDR3 is made up of 15 amino acids. Here the CDR3 reads CASSLNSGSADTQYF. CDR3 nucleotide sequence: TGTGCCAGCAGCTTAAACAGCGGGAGCGCAGATACGCAGTATTTT.

Turning to this clone: The sample carries other DNA sequences with the same CDR3. V and J are TRBV30 and TRBJ1-2; D unclear. The CDR3 totals 11 residues. Germline lookup yields CDR1 GTSNPN and CDR2 SVGIG (reference sequence). The V and J ends lost 2 bases and 5 bases respectively, with 6 bases between them. Written as DNA, the CDR3 is TGTGCCTGGAGTCGGGGTTATGGCTACACCTTC. Translation gives CAWSRGYGYTF. Together with reference TRBV30 and TRBJ1-2, the CDR3 gives the full variable domain: SQTIHQWPATLVQPVGSPLSLECTVEGTSNPNLYWYRQAAGRGLQLLFYSVGIGQISSEVPQNLSASRPQDRQFILSSKKLLLSDSGFYLCAWSRGYGYTFGSGTRLTVV.